These 6 T cell receptor beta chains were all obtained from the same sample, sequenced in a study of cytomegalovirus exposure and HLA in healthy donors. PCR amplification relied on 60 Vbeta primers (plus 13 Jbeta primers). TCRdb's table, derived via immunoSEQ multiplex PCR, lists solely in-frame clones and lacks some. The sample includes roughly 160,000 clones, 80% of them seen just once. Sequenced material: PBMCs. The source of these receptors is a woman aged 45-65 years in good health and CMV-seronegative.

The chain has TRBV18 and TRBJ1-4; no clear D. The germline V gene has CDR1 KGHSH and CDR2 LQKENI. This CDR3 is 14 amino acids long. Trimming shortened V by 3 bases and J by 4 bases, and 9 bases separated the two germline ends. The DNA of the CDR3 is TGTGCCAGCTCACCCACAACGTTTAATGAAAAACTGTTTTTT. Translated: CASSPTTFNEKLFF.

The rearrangement uses TRBV6-4 and TRBJ2-2, with D tentatively TRBD1 (5 bases). Trimming removed 0 bases from V and 0 bases from J, with 14 bases in between. Germline CDR1 is MRHNA and CDR2 is SNTAGT. The length of the CDR3 is 18 residues. CDR3 sequence (DNA): TGTGCCAGCAGTGACTCGACTCAGGGATACGCGAACACCGGGGAGCTGTTTTTT. Its protein is CASSDSTQGYANTGELFF.

The V gene is TRBV6-6, the J gene TRBJ2-7; 11 bases are shared with TRBD1. This CDR3 is built from 14 residues. Trimming cost V 2 bases and J 5 bases; bases outside gene matches: 2. CDR1 is MNHNY, CDR2 SVGAGI, per germline (reference sequence). CDR3 residues: CASSYGDRGDEQYF. The CDR3 DNA sequence: TGTGCCAGCAGTTACGGGGACAGGGGGGACGAGCAGTACTTC.

The chain joins TRBV11-2 to TRBJ2-2, with unresolved D. Trimming shortened V by 4 bases and J by 0 bases, and 15 bases separated the two germline ends. The length of the CDR3 is 17 residues. Germline CDR1 SGHAT, CDR2 FQNNGV. The CDR3 nucleotides read TGTGCCAGCAGCTCGAGTGCTTCGCTCACGAACACCGGGGAGCTGTTTTTT. Protein: CASSSSASLTNTGELFF.

The gene calls are TRBV4-2 and TRBJ1-2; D is undetermined. Germline values: CDR1 LGHNA, CDR2 YNFKEQ. The CDR3 loop spans 14 amino acids. Trimming stripped 0 bases from V and 8 bases from J, with 13 bases between. CDR3 in DNA: TGTGCCAGCAGCCAAGATAGAGGGAATAGAGGCTACACCTTC. Translation gives CASSQDRGNRGYTF.

This sequence joins TRBV18 and TRBJ2-7; D is ambiguous. V was clipped by 4 bases and J by 4 bases, with 8 bases between them. Germline assignment: CDR1 KGHSH and CDR2 LQKENI. The length of the CDR3 is 12 residues. CDR3 coding DNA: TGTGCCAGCTCACGAGGAACTTACGAGCAGTACTTC. Translation: CASSRGTYEQYF.